This is a list of T cell receptor beta chains from one sample in a study of early T cells in non-severe SARS-CoV-2 infection. TCRdb fed the 5' RACE reads into MiXCR, producing one record per CDR3 protein. This sample yields nearly 95,000 distinct CDR3 sequences, of which approximately 15% are seen a single time; around 5% belongs to the top ten. The specimen was whole blood, collected at baseline. The receptors were sampled from an adult who was a healthcare worker with PCR-confirmed SARS-CoV-2 infection or an uninfected control (not recorded which). Both conserved end residues are part of each CDR3. Each record gives: V gene, clone size, J gene, D gene, CDR3 DNA, CDR3 protein. The D gene is left open where the match is weak. Clone size is shown for a subset of rows, as once, few, many or a class of expanded clone.

TRBV6-5,.,TRBJ2-7,.,TGTGCCAGCACTTTTTCATGGGGCCGGGGCCACTACGAGCAGTACTTC,CASTFSWGRGHYEQYF
TRBV27,few,TRBJ2-1,TRBD2,TGTGCCAGCAGAACCCCCGGGGCTAGCGGGAGCCATGAGCAGTTCTTC,CASRTPGASGSHEQFF
TRBV7-2,.,TRBJ2-7,TRBD2,TGTGCCAGCAGCCGCCTAGCGGGGGAGCAGTACTTC,CASSRLAGEQYF
TRBV4-1,.,TRBJ1-2,.,TGCGCCAGCAGCCAAGTGTTAGGGGAGGATGGCTACACCTTC,CASSQVLGEDGYTF
TRBV7-8,many,TRBJ2-3,.,TGTGCCAGCAGCTCAGAGAGGCCCCTGGGGACGCAGTATTTT,CASSSERPLGTQYF
TRBV9,.,TRBJ2-3,TRBD2,TGTGCCAGCAGCCCGAGACTAGCGGGAGCTCGCACAGATACGCAGTATTTT,CASSPRLAGARTDTQYF
TRBV28,few,TRBJ2-5,.,TGTGCCAGCAGTTTGACAGCGGGCCAAGAGACCCAGTACTTC,CASSLTAGQETQYF
TRBV4-3,.,TRBJ2-1,TRBD2,TGCGCCAGCAGCCAAGATGGTGAGACTAGCACAGATGAGCAGTTCTTC,CASSQDGETSTDEQFF
TRBV20-1,.,TRBJ2-3,TRBD1,TGCAGTGCTAGGGGGACAGGGGGTTTGGATACGCAGTATTTT,CSARGTGGLDTQYF
TRBV12-3/TRBV12-4,.,TRBJ2-7,.,TGTGCCAGCAGCGGGGGGCTAGCATCCTTCGAGCAGTACTTC,CASSGGLASFEQYF
TRBV27,.,TRBJ2-1,.,TGTGCCAGCAGTCCAACCTCGTTTCGTGTAGGTTCCTACAATGAGCAGTTCTTC,CASSPTSFRVGSYNEQFF
TRBV7-2,few,TRBJ2-7,.,TGTGCCAGCAGCTTAGCGCCTAATTACGAGCAGTACTTC,CASSLAPNYEQYF
TRBV12-3/TRBV12-4,.,TRBJ1-5,.,TGTGCCAGCAGTTTGGGGGCCGGGGATCAGCCCCAGCATTTT,CASSLGAGDQPQHF
TRBV27,few,TRBJ2-2,.,TGTGCCAGCAGTTTTTACAGCGGGGAGCTGTTTTTT,CASSFYSGELFF
TRBV27,many,TRBJ1-1,.,TGTGCCAGCAGTTTAGGAGGGAACACTGAAGCTTTCTTT,CASSLGGNTEAFF
TRBV20-1,few,TRBJ2-7,.,TGCAGTGCTAGAGGGCCCGTCCTCTACGAGCAGTACTTC,CSARGPVLYEQYF
TRBV27,.,TRBJ2-7,TRBD2,TGTGCCAGCAGTAGCGGGGAACTGATCAACGAGCAGTACTTC,CASSSGELINEQYF
TRBV24-1,few,TRBJ2-1,.,TGTGCCACCAGTGATTGGGACCAGTACAATGAGCAGTTCTTC,CATSDWDQYNEQFF
TRBV20-1,many,TRBJ2-3,.,TGCAGTGCTAGTCGGCGGACGTATAGCACAGATACGCAGTATTTT,CSASRRTYSTDTQYF
TRBV12-3/TRBV12-4,.,TRBJ2-2,TRBD2,TGTGCCAGCAGTCCTGCTAGCGGGCGGAACACCGGGGAGCTGTTTTTT,CASSPASGRNTGELFF
TRBV4-1,.,TRBJ2-7,TRBD2,TGCGCCAGCAGCCAAGATTTAGCGGGAAGCGAGCAGTACTTC,CASSQDLAGSEQYF
TRBV7-3,many,TRBJ1-4,TRBD1,TGTGCCAGCAGCCCGACAGGGACAAAGAATGAAAAACTGTTTTTT,CASSPTGTKNEKLFF
TRBV5-1,few,TRBJ2-7,.,TGCGCCAGCAGCCAGCGGCCCTACGAGCAGTACTTC,CASSQRPYEQYF
TRBV28,few,TRBJ1-2,.,TGTGCCAGCAGTTCGCGGGGTGGCTACACCTTC,CASSSRGGYTF
TRBV4-2,many,TRBJ2-3,TRBD2,TGTGCCAGCAGCCAGGTTCCCCTAGCGGGAGGCCCTGTCACGCAGTATTTT,CASSQVPLAGGPVTQYF
TRBV20-1,many,TRBJ1-6,.,TGCAGTGCTAGACACCGAGCGGCACCCCTCCACTTT,CSARHRAAPLHF
TRBV20-1,few,TRBJ2-2,.,TGCAGTGCCCGAGGTTCCGGGGAGCTGTTTTTT,CSARGSGELFF
TRBV7-2,.,TRBJ2-1,.,TGTGCCAGCAGCTACGACATTAAAGGGCCAATCGAGCAGTTCTTC,CASSYDIKGPIEQFF
TRBV24-1,.,TRBJ2-2,.,TGTGCCACCGGGGGAGCGAGGCTGAACACCGGGGAGCTGTTTTTT,CATGGARLNTGELFF
TRBV27,.,TRBJ1-2,.,TGTGCCAGCAGTTTCTCTGGGGCCCAGGGCGACGGCTACACCTTC,CASSFSGAQGDGYTF
TRBV6-6,.,TRBJ1-1,.,TGTGCCAGCAGTCACCAGTCTTCGGCAGCCTTCTTT,CASSHQSSAAFF
TRBV20-1,few,TRBJ2-7,TRBD2,TGCAGTGCCCAGAGCGGGAGGGCTTTTGGCGAGCAGTACTTC,CSAQSGRAFGEQYF
TRBV5-1,few,TRBJ2-2,TRBD1,TGCGCCAGCAGCCAACGACAGGGAAACACCGGGGAGCTGTTTTTT,CASSQRQGNTGELFF
TRBV18,.,TRBJ2-3,TRBD2,TGTGCCAGCTCACCAATTGAACTAGCGGCAGATACGCAGTATTTT,CASSPIELAADTQYF
TRBV7-8,.,TRBJ2-6,.,TGTGCCAGCAGCTTCAGCGAATCTGGGGCCAACGTCCTGACTTTC,CASSFSESGANVLTF
TRBV3-1,.,TRBJ2-3,TRBD2,TGTGCCAGCAGCCCCCTCTCAGGGAGGGAGCGAGATACGCAGTATTTT,CASSPLSGRERDTQYF
TRBV18,.,TRBJ1-2,.,TGTGCCAGCTCACCACCAGATGACTACAACTATGGCTACACCTTC,CASSPPDDYNYGYTF